Listed below are T cell receptor beta chains from one sample, sequenced in a study of T cells after yellow fever vaccination. One entry per CDR3 protein, called by TCRdb with MiXCR from the 5' RACE reads. The sample lists about 550,000 distinct CDR3 sequences, about a fifth occurring once. Here the sequenced sample was PBMCs, taken 15 days after the yellow fever booster vaccination. These receptors all stem from a man aged 25-45 years who received the YFV17D yellow fever vaccine. CDR3s include the opening cysteine and the closing phenylalanine or tryptophan. The order of the fields is J gene, clone size, D gene, V gene, CDR3 protein, CDR3 DNA. The D gene is left open where the match is weak. Rows give clone size only sometimes, using once, few, many, or a class for an expanded clone.

>TRBJ2-1|.|TRBD1|TRBV19
CASRWDRDGGEQFF
TGTGCCAGTCGTTGGGACAGGGATGGGGGTGAGCAGTTCTTC
>TRBJ2-7|many|.|TRBV25-1
CASSEGFEQYF
TGTGCCAGCAGTGAAGGGTTCGAGCAGTACTTC
>TRBJ2-2|few|TRBD2|TRBV25-1
CASSESKTSDFTGELFF
TGTGCCAGCAGTGAATCCAAGACTAGCGACTTCACCGGGGAGCTGTTTTTT
>TRBJ2-1|.|TRBD2|TRBV24-1
CATSENSGRASLNEQFF
TGTGCCACCAGTGAAAATAGCGGGAGGGCCAGTTTAAATGAGCAGTTCTTC
>TRBJ2-7|.|.|TRBV5-1
CASSFGKAYEQYF
TGCGCCAGCAGCTTTGGGAAGGCCTACGAGCAGTACTTC
>TRBJ2-1|few|TRBD2|TRBV5-1
CASSSTLAGGKNEQFF
TGCGCCAGCAGCTCCACCTTAGCGGGAGGGAAGAATGAGCAGTTCTTC
>TRBJ2-1|.|TRBD2|TRBV20-1
CSATSGNTFYNEQFF
TGCAGTGCTACTAGCGGGAATACCTTTTACAATGAGCAGTTCTTC
>TRBJ1-2|.|.|TRBV29-1
CSAETVTKGVNYGYTF
TGCAGCGCCGAGACAGTCACGAAGGGTGTCAACTATGGCTACACCTTC
>TRBJ2-2|.|.|TRBV7-9
CASSYTGLSPGELFF
TGTGCCAGCAGCTACACGGGACTCAGCCCCGGGGAGCTGTTTTTT
>TRBJ2-1|few|.|TRBV6-2/TRBV6-3
CASSTSNALGEQFF
TGTGCCAGCAGTACTTCCAACGCGCTTGGTGAGCAGTTCTTC
>TRBJ2-5|few|TRBD2|TRBV12-3/TRBV12-4
CASSPRLGGVETQYF
TGTGCCAGCAGTCCTAGGCTGGGGGGGGTGGAGACCCAGTACTTC
>TRBJ2-3|.|.|TRBV2
CASKGLADRDTQYF
TGTGCCAGCAAAGGTCTAGCCGACCGGGATACGCAGTATTTT
>TRBJ2-6|.|.|TRBV6-2/TRBV6-3
CASGAGTSGANVLTF
TGTGCCAGCGGGGCAGGAACCTCTGGGGCCAACGTCCTGACTTTC
>TRBJ2-1|.|.|TRBV12-3/TRBV12-4
CASSWVYNEQFF
TGTGCCAGCAGTTGGGTTTACAATGAGCAGTTCTTC
>TRBJ2-7|many|.|TRBV18
CASSPPWAGSYEQYF
TGTGCCAGCTCACCGCCTTGGGCCGGCTCCTACGAGCAGTACTTC
>TRBJ2-3|.|.|TRBV29-1
CSVQVKADTQYF
TGCAGCGTTCAAGTCAAGGCAGATACGCAGTATTTT
>TRBJ1-5|.|.|TRBV10-3
CAISAAGDQPQHF
TGTGCCATCAGTGCAGCAGGGGATCAGCCCCAGCATTTT